This T cell receptor beta chain emerged from a study of blood T cell repertoires in COVID-19. Looking at the study overall: COVID-19 samples, acute and convalescent, were from the United States, Italy and Spain. The cDNA or gDNA used as material had been derived from T cells, B-cell-depleted T cells, or PBMCs.

Germline assignment: CDR1 SGHDN and CDR2 FVKESK. This CDR3 contains 17 residues. J was trimmed by 2 bases and V by 4 bases; bases with no gene match: 4. In the study's own analysis: Researchers report that nucleated cell counts were estimated from reference gene primer amplification. Only in-frame clones appear in the TCRdb table, and some are missing; sequencing was by immunoSEQ multiplex PCR. The V and J calls and clone size are taken from that table; D and trimming were inferred from the DNA. The table shows hundreds of thousands of clones, with around 90% occurring only once. This receptor was taken from a man in his sixties or seventies with acute or convalescent COVID-19. The rearrangement uses TRBV14 and TRBJ2-3, with 15 positions matching TRBD2. Material: peripheral blood. CDR3 in amino acids: CASSPWTSGRATDTQYF. DNA for the CDR3: TGTGCCAGCAGCCCGTGGACTAGCGGGAGGGCCACAGATACGCAGTATTTT.